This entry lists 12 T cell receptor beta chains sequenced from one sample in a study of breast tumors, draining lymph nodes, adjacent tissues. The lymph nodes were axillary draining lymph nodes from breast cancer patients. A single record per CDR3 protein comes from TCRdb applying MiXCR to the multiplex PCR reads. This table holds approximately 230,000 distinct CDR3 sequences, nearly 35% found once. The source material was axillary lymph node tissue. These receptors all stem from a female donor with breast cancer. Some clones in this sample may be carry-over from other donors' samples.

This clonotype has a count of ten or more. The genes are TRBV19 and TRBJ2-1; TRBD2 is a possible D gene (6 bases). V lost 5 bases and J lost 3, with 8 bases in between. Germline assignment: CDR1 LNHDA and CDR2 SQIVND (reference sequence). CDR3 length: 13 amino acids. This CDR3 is CASSGTFYNEQFF. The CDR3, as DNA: TGTGCCAGTAGTGGGACTTTCTACAATGAGCAGTTCTTC.

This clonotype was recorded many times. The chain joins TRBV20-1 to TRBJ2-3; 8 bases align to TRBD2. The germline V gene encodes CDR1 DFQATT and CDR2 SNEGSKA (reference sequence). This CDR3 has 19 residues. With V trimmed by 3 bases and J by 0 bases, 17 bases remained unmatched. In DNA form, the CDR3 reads TGCAGTGCTAGTTGGCCGACGACCTTTAGCGGGGTTAGCACAGATACGCAGTATTTT. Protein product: CSASWPTTFSGVSTDTQYF.

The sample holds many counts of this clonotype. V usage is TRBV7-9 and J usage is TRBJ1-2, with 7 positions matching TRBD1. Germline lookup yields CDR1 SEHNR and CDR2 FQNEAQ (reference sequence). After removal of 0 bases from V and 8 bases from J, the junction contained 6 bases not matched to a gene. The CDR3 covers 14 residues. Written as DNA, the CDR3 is TGTGCCAGCAGCTTAGCCAGGGGGGAGCGGGGCTACACCTTC. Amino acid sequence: CASSLARGERGYTF.

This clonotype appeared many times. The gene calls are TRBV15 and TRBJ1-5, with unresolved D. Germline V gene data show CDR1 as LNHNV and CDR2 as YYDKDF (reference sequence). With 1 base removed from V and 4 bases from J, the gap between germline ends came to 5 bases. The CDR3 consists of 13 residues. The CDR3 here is CATSRGANQPQHF. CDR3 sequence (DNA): TGTGCCACCAGCAGAGGGGCGAATCAGCCCCAGCATTTT.

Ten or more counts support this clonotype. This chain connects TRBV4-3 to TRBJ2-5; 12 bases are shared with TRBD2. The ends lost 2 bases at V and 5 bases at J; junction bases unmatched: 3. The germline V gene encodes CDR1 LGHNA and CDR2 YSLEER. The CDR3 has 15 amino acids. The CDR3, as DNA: TGCGCCAGCAGCCAACGGGGACTAGCGGGTGAGACCCAGTACTTC. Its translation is CASSQRGLAGETQYF.

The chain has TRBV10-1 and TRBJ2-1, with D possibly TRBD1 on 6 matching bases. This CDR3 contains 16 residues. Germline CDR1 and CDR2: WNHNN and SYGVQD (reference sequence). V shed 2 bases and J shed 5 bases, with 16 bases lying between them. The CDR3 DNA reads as TGCGCCAGCAGTGAGACATCCCGGTGGGACAACAATGAGCAGTTCTTC. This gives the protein CASSETSRWDNNEQFF.

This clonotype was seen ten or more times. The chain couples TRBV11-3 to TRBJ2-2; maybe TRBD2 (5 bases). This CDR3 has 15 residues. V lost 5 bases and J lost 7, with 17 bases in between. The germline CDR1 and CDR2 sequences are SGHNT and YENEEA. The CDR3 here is CASSPAGPAGGELFF. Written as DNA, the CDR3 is TGTGCCAGCAGCCCGGCTGGGCCCGCGGGCGGGGAGCTGTTTTTT.

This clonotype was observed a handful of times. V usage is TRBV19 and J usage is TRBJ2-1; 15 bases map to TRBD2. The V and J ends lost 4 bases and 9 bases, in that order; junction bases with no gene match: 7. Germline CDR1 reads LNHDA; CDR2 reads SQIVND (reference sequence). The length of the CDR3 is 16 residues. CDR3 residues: CASSTGLAGGGSEQFF. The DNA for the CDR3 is TGTGCCAGTAGTACAGGACTAGCGGGAGGGGGAAGTGAGCAGTTCTTC.

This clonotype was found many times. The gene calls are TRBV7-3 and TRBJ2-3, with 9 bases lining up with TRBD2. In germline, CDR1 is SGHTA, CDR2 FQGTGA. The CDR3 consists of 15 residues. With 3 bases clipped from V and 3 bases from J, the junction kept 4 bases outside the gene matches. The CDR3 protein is CASSLGGGATDTQYF. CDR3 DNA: TGTGCCAGCAGCTTGGGCGGGGGGGCTACAGATACGCAGTATTTT.

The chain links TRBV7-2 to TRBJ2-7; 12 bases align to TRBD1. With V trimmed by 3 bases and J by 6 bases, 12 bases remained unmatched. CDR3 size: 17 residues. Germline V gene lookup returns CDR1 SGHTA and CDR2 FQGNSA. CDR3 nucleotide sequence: TGTGCCAGCAGCTTGGTTTCGGGACAGGGGGCTGGAGGCGAGCAGTACTTC. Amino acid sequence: CASSLVSGQGAGGEQYF.

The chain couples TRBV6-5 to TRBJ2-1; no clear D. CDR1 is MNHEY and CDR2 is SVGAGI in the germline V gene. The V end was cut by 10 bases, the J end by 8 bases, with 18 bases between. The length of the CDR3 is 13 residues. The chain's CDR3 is CATRRSARDEQFF. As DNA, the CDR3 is TGTGCCACCCGGCGTTCCGCCCGCGATGAGCAGTTCTTC.

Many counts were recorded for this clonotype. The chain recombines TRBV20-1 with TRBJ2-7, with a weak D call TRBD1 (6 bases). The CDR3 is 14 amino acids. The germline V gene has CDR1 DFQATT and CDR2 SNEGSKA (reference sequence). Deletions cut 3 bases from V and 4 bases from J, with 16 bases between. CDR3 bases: TGCAGTGCTAGCACCGTACAGGGTTATTACGAGCAGTACTTC. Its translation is CSASTVQGYYEQYF.